This entry lists 18 T cell receptor beta chains sequenced from one sample in a study of blood T cell repertoires in COVID-19. The assay was immunoSEQ multiplex PCR, and TCRdb's table has in-frame clones only and misses some. Of around 130,000 clones in the sample, roughly 84% were seen once. The sequencing sample was made of peripheral blood. The receptors here all came from a man between 60 and 75 years old with acute or convalescent COVID-19.

The chain is built from TRBV6-2 or TRBV6-3 and TRBJ2-7; 7 positions match TRBD1. CDR1 and CDR2 from the germline V gene are MNHEY and SVGEGT. Germline trimming cut 6 bases from V and 7 bases from J; bases unmatched to any gene: 15. This CDR3 has 15 residues. The CDR3: CASSSQPGQSREQYF. The DNA of the CDR3 is TGTGCCAGCAGCTCCCAACCGGGACAGTCTAGGGAGCAGTACTTC.

The chain couples TRBV18 to TRBJ2-2; the match to TRBD1 covers 8 bases. This CDR3 is built from 16 residues. CDR1 and CDR2 from the germline V gene are KGHSH and LQKENI. J was trimmed by 5 bases and V by 3 bases; bases with no gene match: 8. CDR3 bases: TGTGCCAGCTCACCGAGGCAGGGGGCTTTGACCGGGGAGCTGTTTTTT. Its protein is CASSPRQGALTGELFF. Using reference TRBV18 and TRBJ2-2 for the parts outside the CDR3, the full variable domain is NAGVMQNPRHLVRRRGQEARLRCSPMKGHSHVYWYRQLPEEGLKFMVYLQKENIIDESGMPKERFSAEFPKEGPSILRIQQVVRGDSAAYFCASSPRQGALTGELFFGEGSRLTVL.

The rearrangement links TRBV29-1 to TRBJ2-3, with TRBD2 identical over 9 bases. Germline V gene data show CDR1 as SQVTM and CDR2 as ANQGSEA. The CDR3 has 16 residues. V shed 1 base, J shed 4 bases, and the junction held 9 bases outside the gene matches. The CDR3 protein is CSVEAVSGSSADTQYF. The DNA for the CDR3 is TGCAGCGTTGAAGCGGTTAGCGGGAGTTCCGCAGATACGCAGTATTTT.

The chain recombines TRBV15 with TRBJ2-7; 8 bases map to TRBD1. The CDR3 runs to 15 residues. Looked up from germline, CDR1 is LNHNV and CDR2 is YYDKDF (reference sequence). J lost 2 bases, V lost 1 base, and 4 bases had no gene match. CDR3 region: CATSRGQGITYEQYF. The CDR3 coding sequence is TGTGCCACCAGCAGAGGACAGGGGATTACCTACGAGCAGTACTTC.

The V gene is TRBV29-1, the J gene TRBJ1-1; maybe TRBD1 (6 bases). The CDR3 covers 12 residues. The germline V gene encodes CDR1 SQVTM and CDR2 ANQGSEA. V was pared by 1 base and J by 11 bases, with 14 bases between. CDR3 coding DNA: TGCAGCGTTGAAGGGGGGGGCGGTTGGGCTTTCTTT. Its translation is CSVEGGGGWAFF.

The chain links TRBV10-3 to TRBJ2-2, with 8 bases aligning to TRBD1. Germline V gene data show CDR1 as ENHRY and CDR2 as SYGVKD. Unmatched junction bases numbered 5, after V lost 1 base and J lost 4 bases. CDR3 length: 16 amino acids. This CDR3 is CAISEYGTGPTGELFF. The CDR3 nucleotides read TGTGCCATCAGTGAGTACGGGACAGGTCCCACCGGGGAGCTGTTTTTT.

The V gene is TRBV28, the J gene TRBJ2-2; 7 nucleotides align to TRBD1. CDR3 size: 15 residues. J was trimmed by 3 bases and V by 8 bases; bases with no gene match: 9. Germline values: CDR1 MDHEN, CDR2 SYDVKM. CDR3 bases: TGTGCCAGCGTACCGGGACAGTGGCACACCGGGGAGCTGTTTTTT. It specifies CASVPGQWHTGELFF.

The chain carries TRBV5-1 and TRBJ1-6, with D perhaps matching TRBD1 (6 bases). CDR3 size: 15 residues. CDR1 and CDR2 (germline): SGHRS, YFSETQ. Trimming removed 0 bases from V and 8 bases from J, with 12 bases in between. The CDR3 bases are TGCGCCAGCAGCTTGGGGACAGCGATTGATTCACCCCTCCACTTT. Its translation: CASSLGTAIDSPLHF.

This CDR3 reads CASSVGRDTDTQYF. The CDR3 DNA follows: TGTGCCAGCAGCGTAGGAAGAGACACAGATACGCAGTATTTT. The chain links TRBV9 to TRBJ2-3, with no clear D. Germline V CDR1 and CDR2: SGDLS, YYNGEE. Trimming removed 0 bases at V and 2 bases at J, with 7 bases between. This CDR3 spans 14 amino acids.

The J gene is TRBJ1-5, the V gene TRBV7-9; D possibly corresponds to TRBD1 (6 bases). The CDR3 loop spans 15 amino acids. Germline-derived CDR1 and CDR2 are SEHNR and FQNEAQ (reference sequence). The V end lost 5 bases, the J end lost 5 bases, and 16 bases lay between the germline ends. The CDR3 here is CASSPRGGLDQPQHF. In DNA, the CDR3 is TGTGCCAGCAGCCCCCGCGGGGGGCTCGATCAGCCCCAGCATTTT. The variable domain in full, completed from reference TRBV7-9 and TRBJ1-5, reads DTGVSQNPRHKITKRGQNVTFRCDPISEHNRLYWYRQTLGQGPEFLTYFQNEAQLEKSRLLSDRFSAERPKGSFSTLEIQRTEQGDSAMYLCASSPRGGLDQPQHFGDGTRLSIL.

V usage is TRBV19 and J usage is TRBJ2-7; D is undetermined. This CDR3 region has 12 residues. Trimming left V 5 bases short and J 7 bases short, with 12 bases between. Germline lookup yields CDR1 LNHDA and CDR2 SQIVND (reference sequence). The chain's CDR3 is CASSSLPGEQYF. The CDR3 nucleotides are TGTGCCAGTAGTTCCTTACCCGGTGAGCAGTACTTC.

The rearrangement joins TRBV27 to TRBJ1-2; 8 nucleotides match TRBD1. The CDR3 contains 15 residues. Germline CDR1 is MNHEY and CDR2 is SMNVEV (reference sequence). V gave up 5 bases and J gave up 5 bases; unmatched junction bases: 10. The CDR3 DNA is TGTGCCAGCAGTACCGGGACAGGAAACGATTATGGCTACACCTTC. Residues: CASSTGTGNDYGYTF.

The chain recombines TRBV30 with TRBJ2-7; 9 nucleotides align to TRBD1. The ends lost 2 bases at V and 6 bases at J; junction bases unmatched: 8. The CDR3 is 14 residues long. Germline loops: CDR1 GTSNPN, CDR2 SVGIG (reference sequence). CDR3 amino acids: CAWSWGQGTTEQYF. CDR3 sequence (DNA): TGTGCCTGGAGTTGGGGACAGGGAACGACCGAGCAGTACTTC.

Only a few counts were recorded for this clone. The gene calls are TRBV7-9 and TRBJ2-7; 7 nucleotides align to TRBD2. With V trimmed by 5 bases and J by 0 bases, 10 bases remained unmatched. Germline CDR1 is SEHNR and CDR2 is FQNEAQ (reference sequence). The CDR3 sequence is 16 residues long. The CDR3 coding sequence is TGTGCCAGCAGCCCGGGGGGAGGGGCTACCTCCTACGAGCAGTACTTC. Translated: CASSPGGGATSYEQYF.

V is TRBV30 and J is TRBJ1-5; TRBD1 aligns across 7 bases. CDR3 length: 13 residues. From germline, CDR1 is GTSNPN and CDR2 SVGIG (reference sequence). V trimming: 4 bases; J trimming: 7 bases; junction bases outside the gene matches: 7. The CDR3 nucleotides read TGTGCCTGGAAGCAGGGGGAAGAGCAGCCCCAGCATTTT. Protein product: CAWKQGEEQPQHF.

V and J are TRBV11-3 and TRBJ2-7; 11 bases fit TRBD1. Losses at the gene ends were 1 base for V and 2 bases for J; bases not matched to a gene: 13. Germline CDR1 reads SGHNT; CDR2 reads YENEEA. This CDR3 is 19 amino acids long. The DNA for the CDR3 is TGTGCCAGCAGCTTAGCTCGTACTTTCAGGGACAGGGGGACCTACGAGCAGTACTTC. This sequence encodes CASSLARTFRDRGTYEQYF.

The chain has TRBV11-2 and TRBJ2-7; 8 bases fit TRBD1. With 6 bases clipped from V and 0 bases from J, the junction kept 7 bases outside the gene matches. Looked up from germline, CDR1 is SGHAT and CDR2 is FQNNGV. CDR3 length: 15 residues. The CDR3 here is CASSPGDRISYEQYF. Written as DNA, the CDR3 is TGTGCCAGCAGTCCGGGGGACAGGATCTCCTACGAGCAGTACTTC.

The rearrangement joins TRBV11-3 to TRBJ2-7; 11 nucleotides line up with TRBD1. CDR3 length equals 14 residues. Per germline, CDR1 SGHNT and CDR2 YENEEA. Trimming at V came to 5 bases and at J to 4 bases, leaving 4 bases not matched to a gene. The CDR3 here is CASSPGQGAYEQYF. As DNA, the CDR3 is TGTGCCAGCAGCCCAGGACAGGGGGCTTACGAGCAGTACTTC.